The 12 T cell receptor beta chains in this list originate from one sample, sequenced in a study of regulatory T cells in long-lasting Graves disease. Time point specified: persistent/refractory GD, antithyroid drugs over 5 years with positive TRAb. The TCR library was prepared using RNA isolated from PBMCs. CDR3-region Arm-PCR and iRepertoire HTBI primers produced the TCR beta libraries. TCRdb re-derived calls from the multiplex PCR reads in MiXCR, one entry per CDR3 protein. The table lists roughly 400,000 distinct CDR3 sequences, about a fifth of them singletons. The material was peripheral blood mononuclear cells (PBMCs), obtained when the disease was refractory, from a patient treated with antithyroid drugs. Every receptor here comes from a female donor with Graves disease.

This chain links TRBV29-1 with TRBJ1-2, with D unclear. The CDR3 is 13 amino acids. Germline assignment: CDR1 SQVTM and CDR2 ANQGSEA. Trimming cost V 6 bases and J 1 base, with 12 bases left between them. The CDR3 DNA is TGCAGCGTACAAGAAGATCGTAACTATGGCTACACCTTC. It codes for CSVQEDRNYGYTF.

The chain is built from TRBV6-2 or TRBV6-3 and TRBJ1-6, with D unresolved. The CDR3 contains 15 residues. V gave up 7 bases and J gave up 5 bases, with 15 bases separating them. In germline, CDR1 is MNHEY, CDR2 SVGEGT. The CDR3 is CASTGRTVNNSPLHF. For the CDR3, the DNA is TGTGCCAGCACCGGACGAACAGTAAATAATTCACCCCTCCACTTT.

This clonotype was recorded a few times. Here the CDR3 DNA reads TGCAGTGCTAGTGGTCGGAGCCGTTTTGGAGGAGAGACCCAGTACTTC. Its translation is CSASGRSRFGGETQYF. The chain couples TRBV20-1 to TRBJ2-5, with D tentatively TRBD2 (5 bases). V was trimmed by 3 bases and J by 4 bases, leaving 21 bases between them. The germline gives CDR1 DFQATT, CDR2 SNEGSKA (reference sequence). The CDR3 extends over 16 amino acids.

The rearrangement links TRBV4-3 to TRBJ2-7; D gene uncertain. The CDR3 totals 15 residues. The germline V gene has CDR1 LGHNA and CDR2 YSLEER. Deletions cut 0 bases from V and 3 bases from J, with 12 bases between. CDR3 amino acids: CASSQDVGSGYEQYF. The CDR3 DNA follows: TGCGCCAGCAGCCAAGATGTAGGATCTGGCTACGAGCAGTACTTC.

The V call is TRBV4-1, the J call TRBJ1-4; a possible D gene is TRBD1 (6 bases). V was shortened by 4 bases and J by 8 bases, with 17 bases between the two germline ends. Germline V gene lookup returns CDR1 MGHRA and CDR2 YSYEKL. The CDR3 consists of 15 residues. The CDR3 reads CASSPYREVGEKLFF. Here the CDR3 DNA reads TGCGCCAGCAGCCCGTACAGGGAGGTGGGGGAAAAACTGTTTTTT.

This clonotype was picked up many times. V and J are TRBV3-1 and TRBJ2-5; no clear D gene. The CDR3 sequence is 13 residues long. In germline, CDR1 is LGHDT, CDR2 YNNKEL (reference sequence). Trimming removed 3 bases at V and 1 base at J, with 6 bases between. The CDR3 DNA reads as TGTGCCAGCAGCCACCTGGGCCAAGAGACCCAGTACTTC. Translated: CASSHLGQETQYF.

This clonotype has more than one count but fewer than ten. The chain carries TRBV19 and TRBJ2-2, with D possibly matching TRBD1 (7 bases). CDR1 and CDR2 (germline): LNHDA, SQIVND (reference sequence). The germline V and J ends were trimmed by 1 base and 0 bases, with 12 bases remaining between them. The CDR3 runs to 17 residues. CDR3 DNA sequence: TGTGCCAGTAGTATAGTGGGGGGACAGTCGAACACCGGGGAGCTGTTTTTT. This codes for CASSIVGGQSNTGELFF.

This clonotype occurred many times. J is TRBJ2-7 and V is TRBV7-2; D possibly corresponds to TRBD2 (7 bases). CDR1 SGHTA and CDR2 FQGNSA come from the germline V gene. Trimming stripped 1 base from V and 5 bases from J, with 15 bases between. This CDR3 is 15 amino acids long. The CDR3 DNA follows: TGTGCCAGCAGCTTAGTTGCGGGGGCAGGCCACGAGCAGTACTTC. Its protein is CASSLVAGAGHEQYF.

In this sample, this clonotype turned up once. A much more abundant neighbour one base away suggests this may be a read error. The chain joins TRBV3-1 to TRBJ2-5; D uncertain. The CDR3 has 14 amino acids. Germline assignment: CDR1 LGHDT and CDR2 YNNKEL (reference sequence). The CDR3 sequence: CAGSQDRSSALADF. CDR3 DNA: TGTGCCGGCAGCCAAGATCGGTCTTCTGCATTGGCTGACTTC.

This clonotype showed up many times. V and J are TRBV20-1 and TRBJ1-5, with a possible D match to TRBD1 (5 bases). The germline gives CDR1 DFQATT, CDR2 SNEGSKA (reference sequence). The length of the CDR3 is 15 residues. Trimming stripped 3 bases from V and 3 bases from J, with 15 bases between. The CDR3 loop is CSASSGTALNQPQHF. The CDR3 DNA sequence: TGCAGTGCTAGTTCCGGGACGGCGCTCAATCAGCCCCAGCATTTT.

This clonotype was found many times. The chain couples TRBV2 to TRBJ2-2; 7 bases are shared with TRBD1. The CDR3 consists of 15 residues. The V gene end was trimmed by 2 bases and the J gene end by 6 bases; junction bases not matched to a gene: 6. The germline V gene encodes CDR1 SNHLY and CDR2 FYNNEI. The CDR3: CASSEYSTGSGELFF. The CDR3 region has the DNA TGTGCCAGCAGTGAATATTCGACAGGGTCCGGGGAGCTGTTTTTT.

This clonotype showed up many times. V usage is TRBV29-1 and J usage is TRBJ2-7; TRBD1 aligns across 9 bases. V trimming: 3 bases; J trimming: 4 bases; junction bases outside the gene matches: 4. The V gene's germline CDR1 is SQVTM and CDR2 ANQGSEA. This CDR3 spans 13 amino acids. The CDR3 protein is CSVDSDRGYEQYF. CDR3 bases: TGCAGCGTTGACTCGGACAGGGGTTACGAGCAGTACTTC.